This T cell receptor beta chain was recovered during a study of early T cells in non-severe SARS-CoV-2 infection. Overall study: Unsorted whole blood bulk RNA was sequenced, with unpaired chains.

As for this clonotype: The antigen is not known.

Study outcomes and limitations: VDJdb matching, biased toward anti-spike CD8 responses, missed private and CD4 specificities.

Individual cDNA molecules received unique molecular identifiers. TCRdb called the 5' RACE reads again in MiXCR, with one record for every CDR3 protein. The profile shows 120,000 or so distinct CDR3 sequences, about 12% of them singletons. This CDR3 is built from 16 residues. Trimming stripped 4 bases from V and 3 bases from J, with 16 bases between. CDR1 MGHRA and CDR2 YSYEKL come from the germline V gene. This specimen was whole blood, taken at baseline. V is TRBV4-1 and J is TRBJ2-1; D call uncertain. This TCR was sampled from an adult who was a healthcare worker with PCR-confirmed SARS-CoV-2 infection or an uninfected control (not recorded which). CDR3 residues: CASSPGRNRDYNEQFF. The CDR3 DNA follows: TGCGCCAGCAGCCCCGGAAGGAATAGGGACTACAATGAGCAGTTCTTC.